This T cell receptor (beta chain) is drawn from a study of cytomegalovirus exposure and HLA in healthy donors. Study-wide background: A data release that came early held approximately 85 million unique TCRs from HLA-typed donors. General study findings and limits: In an earlier analysis, productive rearrangement rates for most beta V segments clustered near 87% or 30%. According to a later analysis, donors in an Asian-associated ancestry cluster reportedly had fewer N-insertions than the roughly 640-donor mean. The study labeled around 160 TCR beta chains cytomegalovirus-associated.

The PCR ran on 60 Vbeta and 13 Jbeta primers. This table comes from immunoSEQ multiplex PCR, and its TCRdb copy is limited to in-frame clones, with some not included. The sample includes 200,000 to 250,000 clones, around four fifths of them seen just once. CDR1 and CDR2 from the germline V gene are WSHSY and SAAADI. With V trimmed by 2 bases and J by 5 bases, 3 bases remained unmatched. The CDR3 consists of 14 residues. Remarks on this clone: Its antigen is still unknown.

Specimen: PBMCs. V and J are TRBV10-2 and TRBJ2-1, with 7 bases that match TRBD1. This TCR came from a middle-aged woman in good health and CMV-seronegative. The DNA of the CDR3 is TGCGCCAGCAGTGAGGACAGGGTGAACAATGAGCAGTTCTTC. Translated: CASSEDRVNNEQFF.